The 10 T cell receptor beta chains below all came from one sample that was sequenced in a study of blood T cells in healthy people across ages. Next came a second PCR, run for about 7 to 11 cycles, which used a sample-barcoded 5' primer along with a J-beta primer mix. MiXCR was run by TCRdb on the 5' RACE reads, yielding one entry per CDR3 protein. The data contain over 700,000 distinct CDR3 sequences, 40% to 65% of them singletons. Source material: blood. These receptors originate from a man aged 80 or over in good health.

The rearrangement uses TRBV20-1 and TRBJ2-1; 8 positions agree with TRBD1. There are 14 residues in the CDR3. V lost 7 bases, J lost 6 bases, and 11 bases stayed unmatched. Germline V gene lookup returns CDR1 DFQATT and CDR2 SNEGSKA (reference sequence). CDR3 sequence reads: CSGKTGGRSNEQFF. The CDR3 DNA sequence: TGCAGTGGAAAAACAGGGGGACGGTCCAATGAGCAGTTCTTC.

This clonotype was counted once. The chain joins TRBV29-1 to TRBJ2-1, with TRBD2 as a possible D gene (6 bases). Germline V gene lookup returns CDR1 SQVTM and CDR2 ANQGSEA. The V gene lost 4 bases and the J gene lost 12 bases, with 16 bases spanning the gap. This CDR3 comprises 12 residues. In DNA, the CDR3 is TGCAGCGTTGGGTCGGGGGAGTGGGTGCAGTTCTTC. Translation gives CSVGSGEWVQFF.

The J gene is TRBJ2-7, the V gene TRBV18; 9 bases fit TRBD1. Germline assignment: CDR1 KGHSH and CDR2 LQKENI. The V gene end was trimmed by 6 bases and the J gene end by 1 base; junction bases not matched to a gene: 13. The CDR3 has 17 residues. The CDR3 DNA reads TGTGCCAGCTCTACGGGCCCCCCGGGACAGGGTTCCTACGAGCAGTACTTC. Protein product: CASSTGPPGQGSYEQYF.

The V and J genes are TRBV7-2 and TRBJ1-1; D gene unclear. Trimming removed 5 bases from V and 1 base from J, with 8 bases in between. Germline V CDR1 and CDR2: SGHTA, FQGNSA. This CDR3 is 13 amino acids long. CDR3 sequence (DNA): TGTGCCAGCAGCGGGCAGAGGAACACTGAAGCTTTCTTT. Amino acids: CASSGQRNTEAFF.

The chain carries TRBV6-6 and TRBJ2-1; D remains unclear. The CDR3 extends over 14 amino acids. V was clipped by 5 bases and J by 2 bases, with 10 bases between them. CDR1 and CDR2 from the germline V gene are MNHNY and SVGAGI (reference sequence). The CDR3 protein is CASSTPAPYNEQFF. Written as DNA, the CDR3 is TGTGCCAGCAGTACTCCTGCACCCTACAATGAGCAGTTCTTC.

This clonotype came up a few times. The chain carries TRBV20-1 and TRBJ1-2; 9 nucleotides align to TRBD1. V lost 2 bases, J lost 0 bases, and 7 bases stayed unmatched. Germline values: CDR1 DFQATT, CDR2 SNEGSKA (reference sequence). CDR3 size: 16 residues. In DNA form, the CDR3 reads TGCAGTGCTAGATTTACCGGGACAGGGCCTAACTATGGCTACACCTTC. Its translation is CSARFTGTGPNYGYTF.

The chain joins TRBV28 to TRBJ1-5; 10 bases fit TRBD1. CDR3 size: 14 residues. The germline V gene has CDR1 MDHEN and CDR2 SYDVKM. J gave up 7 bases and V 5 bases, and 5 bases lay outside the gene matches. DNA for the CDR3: TGTGCCAGCAGTGTGGGACAGGGGAGGCAGCCCCAGCATTTT. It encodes CASSVGQGRQPQHF.

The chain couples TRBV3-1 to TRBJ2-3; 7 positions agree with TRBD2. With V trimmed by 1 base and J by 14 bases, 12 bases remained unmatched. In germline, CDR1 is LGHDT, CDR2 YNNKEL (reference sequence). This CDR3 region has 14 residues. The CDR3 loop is CASSQVVGRGYAYF. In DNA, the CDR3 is TGTGCCAGCAGCCAAGTCGTGGGGAGGGGATACGCGTATTTT.

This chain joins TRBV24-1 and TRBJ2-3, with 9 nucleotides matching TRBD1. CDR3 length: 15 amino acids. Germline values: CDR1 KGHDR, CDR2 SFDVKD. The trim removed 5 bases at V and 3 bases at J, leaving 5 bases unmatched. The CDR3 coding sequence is TGTGCCACCAGTGCCGGGACAGGGTGGACAGATACGCAGTATTTT. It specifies CATSAGTGWTDTQYF.

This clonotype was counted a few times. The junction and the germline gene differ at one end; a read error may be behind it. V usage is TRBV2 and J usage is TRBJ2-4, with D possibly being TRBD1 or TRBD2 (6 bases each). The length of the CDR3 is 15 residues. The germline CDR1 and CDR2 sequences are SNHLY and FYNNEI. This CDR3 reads CASRVGGKAQNIQYF. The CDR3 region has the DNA TGTGCCAGCAGGGTAGGGGGGAAAGCCCAAAACATTCAGTACTTC.